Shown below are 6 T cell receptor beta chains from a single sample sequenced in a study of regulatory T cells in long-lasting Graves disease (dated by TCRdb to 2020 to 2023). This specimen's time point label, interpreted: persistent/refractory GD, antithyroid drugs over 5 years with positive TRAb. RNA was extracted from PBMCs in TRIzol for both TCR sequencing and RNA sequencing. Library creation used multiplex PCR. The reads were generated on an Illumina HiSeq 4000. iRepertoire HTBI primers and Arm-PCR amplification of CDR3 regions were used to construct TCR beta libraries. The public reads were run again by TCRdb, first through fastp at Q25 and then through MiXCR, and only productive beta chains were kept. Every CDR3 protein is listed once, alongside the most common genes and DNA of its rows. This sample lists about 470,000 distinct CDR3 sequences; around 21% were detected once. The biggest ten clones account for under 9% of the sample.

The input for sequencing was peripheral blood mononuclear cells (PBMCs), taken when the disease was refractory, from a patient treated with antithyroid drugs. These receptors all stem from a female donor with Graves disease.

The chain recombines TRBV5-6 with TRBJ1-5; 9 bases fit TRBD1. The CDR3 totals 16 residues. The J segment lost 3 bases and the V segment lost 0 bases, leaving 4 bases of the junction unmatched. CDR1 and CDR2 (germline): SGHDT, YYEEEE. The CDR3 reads CASSLAGTGINQPQHF. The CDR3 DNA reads TGTGCCAGCAGCTTGGCCGGGACAGGGATCAATCAGCCCCAGCATTTT. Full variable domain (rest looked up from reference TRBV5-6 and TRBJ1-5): DAGVTQSPTHLIKTRGQQVTLRCSPKSGHDTVSWYQQALGQGPQFIFQYYEEEERQRGNFPDRFSGHQFPNYSSELNVNALLLGDSALYLCASSLAGTGINQPQHFGDGTRLSIL.

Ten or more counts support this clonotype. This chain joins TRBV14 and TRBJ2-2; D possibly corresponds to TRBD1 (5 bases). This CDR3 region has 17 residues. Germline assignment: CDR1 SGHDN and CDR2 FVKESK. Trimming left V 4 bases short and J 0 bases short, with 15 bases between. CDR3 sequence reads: CASSPTTDRPNTGELFF. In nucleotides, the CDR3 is TGTGCCAGCAGCCCGACAACCGACAGACCGAACACCGGGGAGCTGTTTTTT.

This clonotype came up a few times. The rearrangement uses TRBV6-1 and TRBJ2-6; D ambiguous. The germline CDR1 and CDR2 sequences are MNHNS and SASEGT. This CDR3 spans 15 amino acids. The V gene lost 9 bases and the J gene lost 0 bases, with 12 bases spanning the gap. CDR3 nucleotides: TGTGCCAGTTTCCGAAGGAGCTCTGGGGCCAACGTCCTGACTTTC. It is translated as CASFRRSSGANVLTF.

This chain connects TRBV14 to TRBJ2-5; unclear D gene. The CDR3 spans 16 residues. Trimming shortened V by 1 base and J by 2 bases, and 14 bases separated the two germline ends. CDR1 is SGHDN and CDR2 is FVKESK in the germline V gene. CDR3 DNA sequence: TGTGCCAGCAGCCAAGTCAGAGTCGATCCACAAGAGACCCAGTACTTC. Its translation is CASSQVRVDPQETQYF.

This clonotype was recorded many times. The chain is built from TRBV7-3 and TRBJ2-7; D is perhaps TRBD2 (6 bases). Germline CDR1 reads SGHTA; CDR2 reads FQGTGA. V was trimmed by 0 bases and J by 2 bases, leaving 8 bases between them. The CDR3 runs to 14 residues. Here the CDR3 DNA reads TGTGCCAGCAGCTTAACGCCGGGAGCCTACGAGCAGTACTTC. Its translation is CASSLTPGAYEQYF.

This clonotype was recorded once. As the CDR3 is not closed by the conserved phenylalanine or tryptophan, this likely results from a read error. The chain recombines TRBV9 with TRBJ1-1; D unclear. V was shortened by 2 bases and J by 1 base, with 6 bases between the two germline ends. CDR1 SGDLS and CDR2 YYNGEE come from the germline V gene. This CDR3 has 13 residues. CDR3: CASSVSPNTEAFL. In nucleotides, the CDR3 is TGTGCCAGCAGCGTTTCCCCGAACACTGAAGCTTTCCTT.